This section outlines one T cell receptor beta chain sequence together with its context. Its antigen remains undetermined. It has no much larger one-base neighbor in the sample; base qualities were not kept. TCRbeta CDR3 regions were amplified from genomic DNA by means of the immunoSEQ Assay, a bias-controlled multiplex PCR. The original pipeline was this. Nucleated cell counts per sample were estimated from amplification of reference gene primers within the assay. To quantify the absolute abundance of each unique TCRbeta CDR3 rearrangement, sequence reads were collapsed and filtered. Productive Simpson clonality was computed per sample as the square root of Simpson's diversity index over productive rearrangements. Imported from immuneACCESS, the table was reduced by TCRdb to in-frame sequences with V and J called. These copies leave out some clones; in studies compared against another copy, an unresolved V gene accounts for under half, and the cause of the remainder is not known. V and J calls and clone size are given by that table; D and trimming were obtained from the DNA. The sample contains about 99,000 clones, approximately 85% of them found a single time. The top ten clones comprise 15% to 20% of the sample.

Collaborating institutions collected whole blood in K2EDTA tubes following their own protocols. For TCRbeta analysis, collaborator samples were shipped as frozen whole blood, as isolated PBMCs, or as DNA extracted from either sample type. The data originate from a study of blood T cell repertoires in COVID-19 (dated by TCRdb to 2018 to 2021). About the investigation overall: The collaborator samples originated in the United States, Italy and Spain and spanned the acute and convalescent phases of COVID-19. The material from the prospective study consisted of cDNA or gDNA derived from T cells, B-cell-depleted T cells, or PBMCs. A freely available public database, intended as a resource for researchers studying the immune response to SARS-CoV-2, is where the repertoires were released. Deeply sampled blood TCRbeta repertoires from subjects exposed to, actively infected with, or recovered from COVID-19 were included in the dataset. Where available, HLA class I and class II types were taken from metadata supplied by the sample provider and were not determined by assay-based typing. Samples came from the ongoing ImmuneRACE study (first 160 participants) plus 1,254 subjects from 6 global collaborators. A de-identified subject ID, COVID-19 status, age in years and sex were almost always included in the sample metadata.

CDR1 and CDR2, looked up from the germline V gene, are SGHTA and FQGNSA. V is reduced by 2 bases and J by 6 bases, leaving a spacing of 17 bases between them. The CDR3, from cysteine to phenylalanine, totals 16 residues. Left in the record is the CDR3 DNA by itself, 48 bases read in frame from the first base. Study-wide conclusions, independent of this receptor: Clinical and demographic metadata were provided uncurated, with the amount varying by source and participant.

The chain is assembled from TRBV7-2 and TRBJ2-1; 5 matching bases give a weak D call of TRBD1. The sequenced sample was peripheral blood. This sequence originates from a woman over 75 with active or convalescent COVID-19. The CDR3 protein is CASSLSGARRSNEQFF. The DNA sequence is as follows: TGTGCCAGCAGCTTATCTGGGGCAAGAAGGAGCAATGAGCAGTTCTTC. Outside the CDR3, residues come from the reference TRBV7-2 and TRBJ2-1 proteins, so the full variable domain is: GAGVSQSPSNKVTEKGKDVELRCDPISGHTALYWYRQSLGQGLEFLIYFQGNSAPDKSGLPSDRFSAERTGGSVSTLTIQRTQQEDSAVYLCASSLSGARRSNEQFFGPGTRLTVL.